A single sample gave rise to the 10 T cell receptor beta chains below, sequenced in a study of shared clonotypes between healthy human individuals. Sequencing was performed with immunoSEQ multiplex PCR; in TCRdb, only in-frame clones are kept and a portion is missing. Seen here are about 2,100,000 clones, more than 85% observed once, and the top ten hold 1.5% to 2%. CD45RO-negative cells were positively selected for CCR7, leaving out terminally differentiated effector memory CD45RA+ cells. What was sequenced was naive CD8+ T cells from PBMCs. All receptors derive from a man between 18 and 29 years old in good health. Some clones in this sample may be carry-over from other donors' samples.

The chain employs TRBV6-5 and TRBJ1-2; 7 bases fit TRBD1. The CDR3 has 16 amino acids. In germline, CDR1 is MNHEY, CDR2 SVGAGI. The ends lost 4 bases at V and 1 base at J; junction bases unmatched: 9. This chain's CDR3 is CASSSRDRAFNYGYTF. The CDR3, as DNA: TGTGCCAGCAGTTCCAGGGACAGAGCCTTTAACTATGGCTACACCTTC.

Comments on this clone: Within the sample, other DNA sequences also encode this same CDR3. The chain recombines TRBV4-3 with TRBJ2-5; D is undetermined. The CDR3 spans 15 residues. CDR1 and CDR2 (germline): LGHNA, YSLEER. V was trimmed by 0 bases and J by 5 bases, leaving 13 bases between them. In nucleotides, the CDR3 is TGCGCCAGCAGCCAAGATCTAGGCCTGCAGGAGACCCAGTACTTC. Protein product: CASSQDLGLQETQYF.

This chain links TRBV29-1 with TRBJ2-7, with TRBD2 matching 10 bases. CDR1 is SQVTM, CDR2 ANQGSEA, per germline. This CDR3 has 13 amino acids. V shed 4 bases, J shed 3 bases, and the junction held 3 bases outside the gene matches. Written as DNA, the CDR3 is TGCAGCGTTGCTGGGACTAGCGACTACGAGCAGTACTTC. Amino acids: CSVAGTSDYEQYF.

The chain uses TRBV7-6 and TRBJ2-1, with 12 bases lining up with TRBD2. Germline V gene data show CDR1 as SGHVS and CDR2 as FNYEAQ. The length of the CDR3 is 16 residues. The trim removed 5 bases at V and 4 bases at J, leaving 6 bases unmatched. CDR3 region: CASSETSGGIYNEQFF. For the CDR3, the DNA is TGTGCCAGCAGCGAAACTAGCGGGGGGATTTACAATGAGCAGTTCTTC. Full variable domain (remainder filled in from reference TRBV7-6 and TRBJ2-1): GAGVSQSPRYKVTKRGQDVALRCDPISGHVSLYWYRQALGQGPEFLTYFNYEAQQDKSGLPNDRFSAERPEGSISTLTIQRTEQRDSAMYRCASSETSGGIYNEQFFGPGTRLTVL.

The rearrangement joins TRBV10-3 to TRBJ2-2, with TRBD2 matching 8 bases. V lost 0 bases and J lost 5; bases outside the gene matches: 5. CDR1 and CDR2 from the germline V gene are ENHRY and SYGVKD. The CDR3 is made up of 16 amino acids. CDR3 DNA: TGTGCCATCAGTGAGTCGAAGGGACTAGGAACCGGGGAGCTGTTTTTT. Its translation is CAISESKGLGTGELFF.

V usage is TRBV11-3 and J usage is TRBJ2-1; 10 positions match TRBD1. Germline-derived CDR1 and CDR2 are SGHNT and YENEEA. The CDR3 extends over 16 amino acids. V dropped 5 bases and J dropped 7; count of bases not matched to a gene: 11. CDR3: CASSLSGTGASNEQFF. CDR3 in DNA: TGTGCCAGCAGCCTCTCCGGGACAGGGGCATCAAATGAGCAGTTCTTC.

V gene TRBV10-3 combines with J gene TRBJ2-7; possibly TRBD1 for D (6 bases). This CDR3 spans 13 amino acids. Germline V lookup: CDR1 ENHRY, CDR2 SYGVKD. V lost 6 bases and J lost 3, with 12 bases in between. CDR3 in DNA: TGTGCCATCAGCGGGACACTGGACTACGAGCAGTACTTC. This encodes CAISGTLDYEQYF.

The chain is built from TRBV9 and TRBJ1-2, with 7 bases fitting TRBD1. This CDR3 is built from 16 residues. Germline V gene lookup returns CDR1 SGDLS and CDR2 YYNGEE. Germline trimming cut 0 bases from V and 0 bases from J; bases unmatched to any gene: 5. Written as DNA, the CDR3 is TGTGCCAGCAGCGTAGAGAGGACAGGAGCTAACTATGGCTACACCTTC. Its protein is CASSVERTGANYGYTF.

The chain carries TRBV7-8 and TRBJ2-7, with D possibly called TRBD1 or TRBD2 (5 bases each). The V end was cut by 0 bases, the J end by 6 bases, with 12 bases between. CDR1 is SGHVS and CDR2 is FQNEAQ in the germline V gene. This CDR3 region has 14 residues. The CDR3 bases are TGTGCCAGCAGCTTAGCGGGGGTCGTTCGCGAGCAGTACTTC. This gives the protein CASSLAGVVREQYF. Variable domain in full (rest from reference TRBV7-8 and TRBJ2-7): GAGVSQSPRYKVAKRGQDVALRCDPISGHVSLFWYQQALGQGPEFLTYFQNEAQLDKSGLPSDRFFAERPEGSVSTLKIQRTQQEDSAVYLCASSLAGVVREQYFGPGTRLTVT.

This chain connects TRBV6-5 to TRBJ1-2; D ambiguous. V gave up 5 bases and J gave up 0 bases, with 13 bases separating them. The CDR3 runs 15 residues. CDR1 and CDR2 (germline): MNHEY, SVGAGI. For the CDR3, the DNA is TGTGCCAGCAGTCTTTTAATAGGGTCTAACTATGGCTACACCTTC. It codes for CASSLLIGSNYGYTF.